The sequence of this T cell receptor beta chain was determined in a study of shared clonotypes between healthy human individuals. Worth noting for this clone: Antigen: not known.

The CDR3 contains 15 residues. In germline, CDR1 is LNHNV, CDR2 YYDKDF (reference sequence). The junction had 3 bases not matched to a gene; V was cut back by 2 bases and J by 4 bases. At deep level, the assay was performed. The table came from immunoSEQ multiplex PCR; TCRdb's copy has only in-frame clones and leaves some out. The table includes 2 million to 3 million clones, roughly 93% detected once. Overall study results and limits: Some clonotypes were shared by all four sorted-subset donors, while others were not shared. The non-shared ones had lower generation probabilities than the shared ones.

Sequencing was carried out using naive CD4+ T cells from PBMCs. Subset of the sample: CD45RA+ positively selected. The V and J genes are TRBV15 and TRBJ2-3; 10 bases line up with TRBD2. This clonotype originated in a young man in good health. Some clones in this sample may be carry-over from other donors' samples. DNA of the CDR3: TGTGCCACCAGCAGATCGGGACTAGCGCCAGATACGCAGTATTTT. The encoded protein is CATSRSGLAPDTQYF.